The clone carrying this TCR beta chain was counted ten times or more. The germline V gene has CDR1 MNHEY and CDR2 SVGAGI. V gave up 4 bases and J gave up 1 base, with 20 bases separating them. This CDR3 region has 18 residues. As it was prepared, the TCRbeta library received unique molecular identifiers. In TCRdb, the PCR reads were re-called with MiXCR into one record per CDR3 protein. The data show some 240,000 distinct CDR3 sequences, with 12% seen just once and about 2.4% held by the top ten. The sample belongs to a study of T-cell reconstitution after alpha-beta-depleted transplantation in children.

This specimen consisted of PBMCs from the stem cell graft donor, obtained from the stem cell graft. The J gene is TRBJ1-5, the V gene TRBV6-5, with D perhaps matching TRBD1 (5 bases). This TCR was sampled from a human donor who donated a stem cell graft to a child with acute lymphoblastic leukemia. Written as DNA, the CDR3 is TGTGCCAGCAGTTTCGCTGCCGGGACCCATGGGAGCAATCAGCCCCAGCATTTT. Encoded protein: CASSFAAGTHGSNQPQHF.